The rows below give T cell receptor beta chains drawn from one sample of a study of cytomegalovirus exposure and HLA in healthy donors. Here immunoSEQ multiplex PCR was the method, and the copy in TCRdb shows in-frame clones only, minus some. The sample includes 200,000 to 300,000 clones, about 92% of them seen just once. Input material: PBMCs. All receptors come from a woman in her 30s in good health and CMV-seronegative. CDR3s include the opening cysteine and the closing phenylalanine or tryptophan. Fields, in order: clone size, D gene, J gene, V gene, CDR3 DNA, CDR3 protein. A D gene is named only where the DNA matches it firmly. Some rows have no size entry. The others give once, few or many, or a class for an expanded clone.

abundance: -
d_gene: TRBD1
j_gene: TRBJ2-1
v_gene: TRBV6-5
CDR3nt: TGTGCCAGCAGCGCCGGGACAGGGGTGTTCAATGAGCAGTTCTTC
CDR3aa: CASSAGTGVFNEQFF

abundance: -
d_gene: -
j_gene: TRBJ1-1
v_gene: TRBV15
CDR3nt: TGTGCCACCAGCAGAGATCCCTTGGGCTCTGAAGCTTTCTTT
CDR3aa: CATSRDPLGSEAFF

abundance: -
d_gene: TRBD2
j_gene: TRBJ2-3
v_gene: TRBV6-1
CDR3nt: TGTGCCAGCAACAGCGGGGTGGGCACAGATACGCAGTATTTT
CDR3aa: CASNSGVGTDTQYF

abundance: few
d_gene: -
j_gene: TRBJ2-6
v_gene: TRBV28
CDR3nt: TGTGCCAGCAGTTTACTAAGTTCTGGGGCCAACGTCCTGACTTTC
CDR3aa: CASSLLSSGANVLTF

abundance: -
d_gene: -
j_gene: TRBJ1-4
v_gene: TRBV4-3
CDR3nt: TGCGCCAGCAGCCAAGAAGGGGGTCTACTTAATGAAAAACTGTTTTTT
CDR3aa: CASSQEGGLLNEKLFF

abundance: -
d_gene: -
j_gene: TRBJ2-3
v_gene: TRBV2
CDR3nt: TGTGCCAGCAGTGGGTGGAGCAGCCAAACGGGGACGCTAGATTTAGATACGCAGTATTTT
CDR3aa: CASSGWSSQTGTLDLDTQYF

abundance: -
d_gene: -
j_gene: TRBJ1-2
v_gene: TRBV25-1
CDR3nt: TGTGCCAGCAGTGAATGGGCAGACGGATATGGCTACACCTTC
CDR3aa: CASSEWADGYGYTF

abundance: once
d_gene: -
j_gene: TRBJ2-3
v_gene: TRBV6-5
CDR3nt: TGTGCCAGCAGTTACTCCGGGAAAGAAGATACGCAGTATTTT
CDR3aa: CASSYSGKEDTQYF

abundance: -
d_gene: -
j_gene: TRBJ2-3
v_gene: TRBV7-3
CDR3nt: TGTGCCAGCAGCCTAAGCACAGATACGCAGTATTTT
CDR3aa: CASSLSTDTQYF

abundance: -
d_gene: TRBD2
j_gene: TRBJ2-1
v_gene: TRBV27
CDR3nt: TGTGCCAGCAGTCCGTGGACTAGCGGGACGGGGAATGAGCAGTTCTTC
CDR3aa: CASSPWTSGTGNEQFF

abundance: -
d_gene: -
j_gene: TRBJ2-1
v_gene: TRBV18
CDR3nt: TGTGCCAGCTCACCACGGGACCCCCTGTCCAACAATGAGCAGTTCTTC
CDR3aa: CASSPRDPLSNNEQFF

abundance: -
d_gene: -
j_gene: TRBJ2-2
v_gene: TRBV5-1
CDR3nt: TGCGCCAGCAGCTTTGGGAACACCGGGGAGCTGTTTTTT
CDR3aa: CASSFGNTGELFF

abundance: -
d_gene: TRBD2
j_gene: TRBJ2-7
v_gene: TRBV4-1
CDR3nt: TGCGCCAGCAGCCAAGGACCAGAAGCGGGAGTATTCTACGAGCAGTACTTC
CDR3aa: CASSQGPEAGVFYEQYF

abundance: -
d_gene: -
j_gene: TRBJ2-7
v_gene: TRBV28
CDR3nt: TGTGCCAGCAGTTTGTGGGACACGATCTCCTACGAGCAGTACTTC
CDR3aa: CASSLWDTISYEQYF

abundance: -
d_gene: TRBD2
j_gene: TRBJ2-1
v_gene: TRBV11-1
CDR3nt: TGTGCCAGCGGGGGACTAGCGGGAGGGACGGGGCAGTTCTTC
CDR3aa: CASGGLAGGTGQFF

abundance: -
d_gene: TRBD1
j_gene: TRBJ2-7
v_gene: TRBV5-1
CDR3nt: TGCGCCAGCAGCTTGGGGACAGGGGGCTTCGAGCAGTACTTC
CDR3aa: CASSLGTGGFEQYF

abundance: -
d_gene: TRBD2
j_gene: TRBJ2-7
v_gene: TRBV19
CDR3nt: TGTGCCAGTACCAAATCAGGGAGCGGGAACTCCTACGAGCAGTACTTC
CDR3aa: CASTKSGSGNSYEQYF

abundance: -
d_gene: -
j_gene: TRBJ2-5
v_gene: TRBV2
CDR3nt: TGTGCCAGCAGTGAGACTCATACGTACCAAGAGACCCAGTACTTC
CDR3aa: CASSETHTYQETQYF

abundance: -
d_gene: -
j_gene: TRBJ1-2
v_gene: TRBV7-9
CDR3nt: TGTGCCAGCAGCTTTTTTCCCAGTCTGAGTGGCTACACCTTC
CDR3aa: CASSFFPSLSGYTF

abundance: -
d_gene: -
j_gene: TRBJ2-7
v_gene: TRBV10-3
CDR3nt: TGTGCCATCAGTTCGCCAGGGCATTCCTACGAGCAGTACTTC
CDR3aa: CAISSPGHSYEQYF

abundance: -
d_gene: -
j_gene: TRBJ2-5
v_gene: TRBV5-6
CDR3nt: TGTGCCAGCAGCTTGGGGCGTGGGCTGGAGACCCAGTACTTC
CDR3aa: CASSLGRGLETQYF

abundance: -
d_gene: -
j_gene: TRBJ2-3
v_gene: TRBV7-2
CDR3nt: TGTGCCAGCAGCTTAGTCACGACAGATACGCAGTATTTT
CDR3aa: CASSLVTTDTQYF

abundance: -
d_gene: TRBD1
j_gene: TRBJ2-6
v_gene: TRBV9
CDR3nt: TGTGCCAGCAACGATAAAGATGGGACAGGGGGCTCTGGGGCCAACGTCCTGACTTTC
CDR3aa: CASNDKDGTGGSGANVLTF

abundance: -
d_gene: -
j_gene: TRBJ2-7
v_gene: TRBV5-1
CDR3nt: TGCGCCAGCAGCAGGGACGGAGCCTACGAGCAGTACTTC
CDR3aa: CASSRDGAYEQYF

abundance: -
d_gene: -
j_gene: TRBJ2-1
v_gene: TRBV5-5
CDR3nt: TGTGCCAGCAGCTTAACACTAGAAGTTGAGCAGTTCTTC
CDR3aa: CASSLTLEVEQFF

abundance: -
d_gene: TRBD2
j_gene: TRBJ2-5
v_gene: TRBV2
CDR3nt: TGTGCCAGCAGTGAAGTAACGGGGGGGTCGGAGACCCAGTACTTC
CDR3aa: CASSEVTGGSETQYF

abundance: -
d_gene: -
j_gene: TRBJ2-7
v_gene: TRBV5-4
CDR3nt: TGTGCCAGCAGCTTGCAGCAGCCCACCGAGCAGTACTTC
CDR3aa: CASSLQQPTEQYF

abundance: -
d_gene: -
j_gene: TRBJ2-1
v_gene: TRBV9
CDR3nt: TGTGCCAGCGCGGGGCGGGACCTCAATGAGCAGTTCTTC
CDR3aa: CASAGRDLNEQFF

abundance: once
d_gene: TRBD1
j_gene: TRBJ1-4
v_gene: TRBV5-1
CDR3nt: TGCGCCAGCAGCCCTCAGGGGGCTCGCGAAAAACTGTTTTTT
CDR3aa: CASSPQGAREKLFF

abundance: -
d_gene: TRBD1
j_gene: TRBJ1-2
v_gene: TRBV27
CDR3nt: TGTGCCAGCAGTTTACTCGGACAGGGTGGCTACACCTTC
CDR3aa: CASSLLGQGGYTF

abundance: -
d_gene: TRBD2
j_gene: TRBJ2-1
v_gene: TRBV6-1
CDR3nt: TGTGCCAGCAGCGAACAGGCTCCGGGACTAGCGGGAGGCCGCGACAATGAGCAGTTCTTC
CDR3aa: CASSEQAPGLAGGRDNEQFF

abundance: -
d_gene: -
j_gene: TRBJ2-5
v_gene: TRBV28
CDR3nt: TGTGCCAGCAGTTACCCAGGGGGGGCGGCGTACTTC
CDR3aa: CASSYPGGAAYF

abundance: -
d_gene: -
j_gene: TRBJ2-1
v_gene: TRBV19
CDR3nt: TGTGCCAGTAGTACCGGACCAAGCTCCTACAATGAGCAGTTCTTC
CDR3aa: CASSTGPSSYNEQFF

abundance: -
d_gene: -
j_gene: TRBJ1-5
v_gene: TRBV28
CDR3nt: TGTGCCAGCAGTTCACGGGCAGGGAGCAATCAGCCCCAGCATTTT
CDR3aa: CASSSRAGSNQPQHF

abundance: -
d_gene: -
j_gene: TRBJ1-4
v_gene: TRBV2
CDR3nt: TGTGCCAGCATAAGGGGCGAGGATGAAAAACTGTTTTTT
CDR3aa: CASIRGEDEKLFF

abundance: -
d_gene: TRBD2
j_gene: TRBJ2-7
v_gene: TRBV28
CDR3nt: TGTGCCAGCAGTTTTTCGGGAACGACTAGCGGGGTCTCCTACGAGCAGTACTTC
CDR3aa: CASSFSGTTSGVSYEQYF

abundance: -
d_gene: TRBD2
j_gene: TRBJ2-7
v_gene: TRBV5-1
CDR3nt: TGCGCCAGCAGCTTGACTAGCGGGAGTTTCTACGAGCAGTACTTC
CDR3aa: CASSLTSGSFYEQYF

abundance: once
d_gene: -
j_gene: TRBJ2-1
v_gene: TRBV5-4
CDR3nt: TGTGCCAGCAGCTTGGTTGTAGCTTTGAATGAGCAGTTCTTC
CDR3aa: CASSLVVALNEQFF

abundance: -
d_gene: TRBD2
j_gene: TRBJ2-1
v_gene: TRBV4-3
CDR3nt: TGCGCCAGCAGCTTGACCGGGACTAGCGGGGACAATGAGCAGTTCTTC
CDR3aa: CASSLTGTSGDNEQFF

abundance: -
d_gene: -
j_gene: TRBJ2-5
v_gene: TRBV7-2
CDR3nt: TGTGCCAGCAGCTTATGGGCTAGCGTACAAGAGACCCAGTACTTC
CDR3aa: CASSLWASVQETQYF

abundance: -
d_gene: TRBD1
j_gene: TRBJ1-5
v_gene: TRBV27
CDR3nt: TGTGCCAGCAGACAGGGGGCTCAGCCCCAGCATTTT
CDR3aa: CASRQGAQPQHF

abundance: -
d_gene: -
j_gene: TRBJ2-3
v_gene: TRBV28
CDR3nt: TGTGCCAGCAGTTTTAAGGGGCCCACAGATACGCAGTATTTT
CDR3aa: CASSFKGPTDTQYF

abundance: -
d_gene: TRBD2
j_gene: TRBJ2-7
v_gene: TRBV7-2
CDR3nt: TGTGCCAGCAGCCTTATAGGGACTAGCGGGAGCGAGCAGTACTTC
CDR3aa: CASSLIGTSGSEQYF

abundance: -
d_gene: -
j_gene: TRBJ2-1
v_gene: TRBV7-9
CDR3nt: TGTGCCAGCAGCTCCCCTAGTGAAAGCTACAATGAGCAGTTCTTC
CDR3aa: CASSSPSESYNEQFF

abundance: -
d_gene: TRBD2
j_gene: TRBJ2-3
v_gene: TRBV19
CDR3nt: TGTGCCAGTAGCTCAAGCGGGATACTCACAGATACGCAGTATTTT
CDR3aa: CASSSSGILTDTQYF

abundance: -
d_gene: -
j_gene: TRBJ2-1
v_gene: TRBV10-2
CDR3nt: TGCGCCAGCAGTGGGGATGAGCAGTTCTTC
CDR3aa: CASSGDEQFF

abundance: -
d_gene: TRBD2
j_gene: TRBJ2-3
v_gene: TRBV27
CDR3nt: TGTGCCAGCAGTTTAGGACCCCTGGCTAGCGGGAGTGTGTTCACAGATACGCAGTATTTT
CDR3aa: CASSLGPLASGSVFTDTQYF

abundance: once
d_gene: -
j_gene: TRBJ2-7
v_gene: TRBV7-8
CDR3nt: TGTGCCAGCAGCTTACTAGTTACATCCTACGAGCAGTACTTC
CDR3aa: CASSLLVTSYEQYF

abundance: -
d_gene: -
j_gene: TRBJ2-7
v_gene: TRBV6-5
CDR3nt: TGTGCCAGCAGAGATCTTCGTGGCGAGCAGTACTTC
CDR3aa: CASRDLRGEQYF

abundance: -
d_gene: -
j_gene: TRBJ2-3
v_gene: TRBV11-2
CDR3nt: TGTGCCAGCAGAAATGTAGGGGATACGCAGTATTTT
CDR3aa: CASRNVGDTQYF

abundance: -
d_gene: -
j_gene: TRBJ2-7
v_gene: TRBV27
CDR3nt: TGTGCCAGCAGTTCCGTTAGCGGCCTCCCCGCGGGGTCCTACGAGCAGTACTTC
CDR3aa: CASSSVSGLPAGSYEQYF

abundance: -
d_gene: -
j_gene: TRBJ2-7
v_gene: TRBV6-5
CDR3nt: TGTGCCAGCAGTAGAGGGGCGGTGCAGTACTTC
CDR3aa: CASSRGAVQYF

abundance: -
d_gene: -
j_gene: TRBJ1-2
v_gene: TRBV28
CDR3nt: TGTGCCAGCAGTTCGAACTTGGGCTACACCTTC
CDR3aa: CASSSNLGYTF

abundance: once
d_gene: TRBD1
j_gene: TRBJ1-1
v_gene: TRBV5-4
CDR3nt: TGTGCCAGCAGCTCACGGGGACAGGGTGTGCTCACTGAAGCTTTCTTT
CDR3aa: CASSSRGQGVLTEAFF

abundance: -
d_gene: TRBD2
j_gene: TRBJ2-7
v_gene: TRBV7-2
CDR3nt: TGTGCCAGCAGCTTTTCTGGACTAGCCCCCTTCCCGTACTTC
CDR3aa: CASSFSGLAPFPYF

abundance: -
d_gene: -
j_gene: TRBJ2-2
v_gene: TRBV5-1
CDR3nt: TGCGCCAGCAGCGCAGTCCGGGAGAGGCGGGCCGGGGAGCTGTTTTTT
CDR3aa: CASSAVRERRAGELFF

abundance: -
d_gene: TRBD2
j_gene: TRBJ2-2
v_gene: TRBV9
CDR3nt: TGTGCCAGCAGCGTGAGCGGGGCCATCAACACCGGGGAGCTGTTTTTT
CDR3aa: CASSVSGAINTGELFF

abundance: -
d_gene: TRBD1
j_gene: TRBJ2-1
v_gene: TRBV11-2
CDR3nt: TGTGCCAGCAGCCTGCCCCGGGGTTCGGACAGGGGTTACAATGAGCAGTTCTTC
CDR3aa: CASSLPRGSDRGYNEQFF

abundance: -
d_gene: TRBD1
j_gene: TRBJ2-2
v_gene: TRBV13
CDR3nt: TGTGCCAGCAGCCCAACACGACAGGGGGCTATCGGGGAGCTGTTTTTT
CDR3aa: CASSPTRQGAIGELFF

abundance: -
d_gene: -
j_gene: TRBJ1-3
v_gene: TRBV7-9
CDR3nt: TGTGCCAGCAGCTATACAGGGACTGGAAACACCATATATTTT
CDR3aa: CASSYTGTGNTIYF